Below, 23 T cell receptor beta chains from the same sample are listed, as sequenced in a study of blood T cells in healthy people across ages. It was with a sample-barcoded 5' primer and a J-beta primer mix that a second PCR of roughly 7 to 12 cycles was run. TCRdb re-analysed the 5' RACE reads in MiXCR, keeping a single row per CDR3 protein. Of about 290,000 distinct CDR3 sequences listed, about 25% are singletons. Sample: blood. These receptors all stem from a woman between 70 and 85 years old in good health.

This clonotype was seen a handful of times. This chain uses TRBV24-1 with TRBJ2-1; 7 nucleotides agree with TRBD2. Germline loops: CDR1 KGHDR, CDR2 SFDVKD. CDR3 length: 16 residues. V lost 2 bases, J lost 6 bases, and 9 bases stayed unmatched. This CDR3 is CATSDSGGVGTNEQFF. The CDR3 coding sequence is TGTGCCACCAGTGATTCGGGAGGAGTGGGGACCAATGAGCAGTTCTTC.

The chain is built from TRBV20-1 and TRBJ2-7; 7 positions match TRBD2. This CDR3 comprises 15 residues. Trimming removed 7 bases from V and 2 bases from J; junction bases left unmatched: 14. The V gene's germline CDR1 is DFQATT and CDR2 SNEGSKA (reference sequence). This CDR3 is CSVPSRASGTYEQYF. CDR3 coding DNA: TGCAGTGTCCCGAGTCGGGCTAGCGGTACCTACGAGCAGTACTTC.

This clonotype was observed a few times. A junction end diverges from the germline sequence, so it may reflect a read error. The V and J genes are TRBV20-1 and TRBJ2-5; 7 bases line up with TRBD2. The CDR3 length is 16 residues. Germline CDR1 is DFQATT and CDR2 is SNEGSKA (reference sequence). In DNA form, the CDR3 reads TGCAGTGCTAGAGATTTTAGGCGGGAGTCGGTGGAGACCCAGCACTTC. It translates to CSARDFRRESVETQHF.

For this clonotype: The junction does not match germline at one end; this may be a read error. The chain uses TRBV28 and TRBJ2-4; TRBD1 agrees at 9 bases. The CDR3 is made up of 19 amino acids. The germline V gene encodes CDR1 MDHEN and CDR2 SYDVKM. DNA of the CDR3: TGTGCCGGCAGTAATAACAGGGGGCCTTCTCCTGGTGGGAAAAACATTCAGTACTTC. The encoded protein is CAGSNNRGPSPGGKNIQYF.

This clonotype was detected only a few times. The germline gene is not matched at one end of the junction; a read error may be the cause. In DNA, the CDR3 is TGTGCCGGCAGTCATGAAAAGACGCTAGCGGGCTTCACCGGGGAGCTGTTTTTT. This sequence encodes CAGSHEKTLAGFTGELFF. The chain employs TRBV6-1 and TRBJ2-2; 8 bases agree with TRBD2. The germline CDR1 and CDR2 sequences are MNHNS and SASEGT. The CDR3 consists of 18 residues.

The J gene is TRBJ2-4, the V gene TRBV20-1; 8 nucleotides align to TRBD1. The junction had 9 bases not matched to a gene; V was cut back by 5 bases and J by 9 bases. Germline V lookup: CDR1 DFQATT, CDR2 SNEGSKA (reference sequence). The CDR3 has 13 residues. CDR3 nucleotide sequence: TGCAGTGCTCCCCCAGGGGGCGACGTCATTCAGTACTTC. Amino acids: CSAPPGGDVIQYF.

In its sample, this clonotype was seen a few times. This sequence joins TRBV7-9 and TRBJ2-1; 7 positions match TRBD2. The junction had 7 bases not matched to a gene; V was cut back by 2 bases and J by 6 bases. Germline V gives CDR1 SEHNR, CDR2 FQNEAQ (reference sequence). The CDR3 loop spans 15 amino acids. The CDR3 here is CASSLTLAASNEQFF. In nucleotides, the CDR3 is TGTGCCAGCAGCTTAACCCTAGCGGCGTCCAATGAGCAGTTCTTC.

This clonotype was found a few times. This chain's CDR3 is CASRATSRSGANVLTF. The CDR3 DNA reads as TGTGCCAGCAGGGCCACGAGTCGCTCTGGGGCCAACGTCCTGACTTTC. The chain has TRBV28 and TRBJ2-6; D remains ambiguous. Germline assignment: CDR1 MDHEN and CDR2 SYDVKM. This CDR3 is 16 amino acids long. V gave up 6 bases and J gave up 0 bases, with 12 bases separating them. Based on the CDR3 plus reference TRBV28 and TRBJ2-6, the full variable domain is DVKVTQSSRYLVKRTGEKVFLECVQDMDHENMFWYRQDPGLGLRLIYFSYDVKMKEKGDIPEGYSVSREKKERFSLILESASTNQTSMYLCASRATSRSGANVLTFGAGSRLTVL.

The CDR3 sequence is CSVVRGATHWRETQYF. The CDR3 DNA sequence: TGCAGCGTTGTGAGAGGGGCTACCCACTGGAGAGAGACCCAGTACTTC. J is TRBJ2-5 and V is TRBV29-1; D may be TRBD1 or TRBD2 (5 bases each). CDR1 is SQVTM, CDR2 ANQGSEA, per germline. The CDR3 sequence is 16 residues long. V shed 4 bases and J shed 4 bases, with 22 bases lying between them.

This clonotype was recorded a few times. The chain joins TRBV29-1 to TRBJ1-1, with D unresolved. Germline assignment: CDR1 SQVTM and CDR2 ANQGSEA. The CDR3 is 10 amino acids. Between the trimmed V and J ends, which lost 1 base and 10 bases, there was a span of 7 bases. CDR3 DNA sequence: TGCAGCGTTGAAGTCCCGCGAGCTTTCTTT. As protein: CSVEVPRAFF.

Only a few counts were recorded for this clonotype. CDR3 protein: CASSLGRGADLLRETQYF. DNA for the CDR3: TGTGCCAGCAGTTTAGGCAGGGGGGCGGACCTCCTCAGGGAGACCCAGTACTTC. The V gene is TRBV28, the J gene TRBJ2-5, with D maybe TRBD1 (7 bases). Germline-derived CDR1 and CDR2 are MDHEN and SYDVKM. The CDR3 is made up of 18 amino acids. Trimming removed 2 bases at V and 5 bases at J, with 24 bases between.

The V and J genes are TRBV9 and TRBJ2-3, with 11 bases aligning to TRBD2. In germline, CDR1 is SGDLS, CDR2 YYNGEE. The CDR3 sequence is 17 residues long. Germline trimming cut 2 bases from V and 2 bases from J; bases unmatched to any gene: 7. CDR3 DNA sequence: TGTGCCAGCAGCGTCTCGGCGACTAGCGGGATCACAGATACGCAGTATTTT. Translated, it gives CASSVSATSGITDTQYF.

The CDR3 loop is CSANKPTNEKLFF. In nucleotides, the CDR3 is TGCAGTGCAAACAAGCCAACTAATGAAAAACTGTTTTTT. This chain joins TRBV20-1 and TRBJ1-4, with D uncertain. CDR1 DFQATT and CDR2 SNEGSKA come from the germline V gene (reference sequence). The CDR3 runs to 13 residues. Deletions cut 6 bases from V and 0 bases from J, with 8 bases between.

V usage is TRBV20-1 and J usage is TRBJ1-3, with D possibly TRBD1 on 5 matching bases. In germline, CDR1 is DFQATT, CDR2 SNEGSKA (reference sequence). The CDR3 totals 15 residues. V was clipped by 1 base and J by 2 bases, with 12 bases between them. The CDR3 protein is CSARVPVGAGNTIYF. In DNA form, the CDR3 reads TGCAGTGCTAGAGTCCCCGTGGGGGCTGGAAACACCATATATTTT.

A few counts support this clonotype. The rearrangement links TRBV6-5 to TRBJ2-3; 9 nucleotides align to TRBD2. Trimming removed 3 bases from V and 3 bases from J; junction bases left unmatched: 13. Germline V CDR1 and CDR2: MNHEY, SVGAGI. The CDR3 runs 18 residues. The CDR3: CASSYDVGSGSLTDTQYF. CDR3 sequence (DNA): TGTGCCAGCAGTTATGATGTTGGTAGCGGGAGTTTGACAGATACGCAGTATTTT.

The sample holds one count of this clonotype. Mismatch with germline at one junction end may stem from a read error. The CDR3 region has the DNA TGTGCCAGCAGCTTACATCAGGACGCCGGGGAGCTGCTTTTT. Residues: CASSLHQDAGELLF. The chain recombines TRBV7-8 with TRBJ2-2, with D possibly matching TRBD2 (5 bases). The germline V gene has CDR1 SGHVS and CDR2 FQNEAQ. This CDR3 spans 14 amino acids.

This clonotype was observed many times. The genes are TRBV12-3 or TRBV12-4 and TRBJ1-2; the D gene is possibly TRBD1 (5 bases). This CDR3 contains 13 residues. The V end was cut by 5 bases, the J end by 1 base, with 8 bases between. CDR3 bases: TGTGCCAGCAGTGTCCAGGGTAACTATGGCTACACCTTC. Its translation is CASSVQGNYGYTF.

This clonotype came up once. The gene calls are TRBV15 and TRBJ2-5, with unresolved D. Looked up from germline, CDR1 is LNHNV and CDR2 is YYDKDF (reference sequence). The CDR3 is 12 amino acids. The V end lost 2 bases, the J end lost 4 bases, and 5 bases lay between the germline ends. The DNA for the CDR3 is TGTGCCACCAGCAGACGTAGAGAGACCCAGTACTTC. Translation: CATSRRRETQYF.

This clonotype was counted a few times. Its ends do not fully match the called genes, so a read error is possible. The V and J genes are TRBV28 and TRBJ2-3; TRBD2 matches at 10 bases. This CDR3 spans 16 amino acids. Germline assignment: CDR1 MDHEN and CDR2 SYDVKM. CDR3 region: CASSDSGRMGTDTQYF. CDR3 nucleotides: TGTGCCAGCAGTGATAGCGGGAGGATGGGCACAGATACGCAATATTTT.

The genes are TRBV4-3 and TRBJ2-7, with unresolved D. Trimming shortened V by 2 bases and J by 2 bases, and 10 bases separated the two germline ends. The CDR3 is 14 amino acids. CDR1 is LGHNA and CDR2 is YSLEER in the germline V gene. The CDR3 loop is CASSQRTGPYEQYF. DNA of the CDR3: TGCGCCAGCAGCCAACGTACGGGTCCCTACGAGCAGTACTTC.

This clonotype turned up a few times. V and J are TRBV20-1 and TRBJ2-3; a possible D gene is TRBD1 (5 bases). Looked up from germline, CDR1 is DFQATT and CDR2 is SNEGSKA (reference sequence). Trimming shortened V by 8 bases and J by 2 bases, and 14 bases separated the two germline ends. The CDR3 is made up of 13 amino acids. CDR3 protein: CSSSDSYTDTQYF. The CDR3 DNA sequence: TGCAGTTCCAGCGACAGCTACACAGATACGCAGTATTTT.

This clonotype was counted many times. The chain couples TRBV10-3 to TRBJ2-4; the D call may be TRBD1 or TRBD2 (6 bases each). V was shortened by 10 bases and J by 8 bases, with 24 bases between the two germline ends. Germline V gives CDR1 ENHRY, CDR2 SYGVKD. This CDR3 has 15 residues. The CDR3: CATQWGVTGWDIQYF. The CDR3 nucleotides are TGTGCCACCCAATGGGGGGTCACAGGGTGGGACATTCAGTACTTC.

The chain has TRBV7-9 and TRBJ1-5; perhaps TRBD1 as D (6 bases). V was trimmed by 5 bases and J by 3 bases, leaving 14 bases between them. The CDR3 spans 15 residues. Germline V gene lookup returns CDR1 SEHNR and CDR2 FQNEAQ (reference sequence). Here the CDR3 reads CASSTDGGPNQPQHF. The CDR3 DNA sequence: TGTGCCAGCAGCACGGACGGGGGGCCCAATCAGCCCCAGCATTTT.